The rows below give T cell receptor beta chains drawn from one sample of a study of CXCR3-negative and CXCR3-positive naive CD8 T cells. Following a re-call of the 5' RACE reads, TCRdb has one entry per CDR3 protein and lacks DNA. The sample table includes around 81,000 distinct CDR3 sequences. Material: naive CXCR3- CD8+ T cells from blood. The receptors here all came from a human donor in good health. Some clones in this sample may be carry-over from other donors' samples. Each CDR3 is given with its conserved first and last residue.

>TRBV7-9|TRBJ2-3
CASSPILDTQYF
>TRBV7-3|TRBJ2-1
CASSLDGGPLNEQFF
>TRBV29-1|TRBJ2-3
CSVAGESTDTQYF
>TRBV5-1|TRBJ2-7
CASSLAGNEQYF
>TRBV10-3|TRBJ1-4
CAISESMLTEEDEKLFF
>TRBV4-1|TRBJ2-1
CASSQEADYNEQFF
>TRBV4-1|TRBJ2-1
CASSQITPNEQFF
>TRBV29-1|TRBJ1-2
CSVEEQDRNRYGYTF
>TRBV7-8|TRBJ2-7
CASSIHVAGSYEQYF
>TRBV7-2|TRBJ2-1
CASSLAGTIDEQFF
>TRBV7-3|TRBJ2-4
CASSLLPEASQYF
>TRBV10-3|TRBJ2-5
CAISEPTLQETQYF
>TRBV20-1|TRBJ2-7
CSAQDGESSYEQYF
>TRBV11-2|TRBJ1-4
CASSLISPGQQNEKLFF
>TRBV7-9|TRBJ2-3
CASSYGEDTQYF
>TRBV29-1|TRBJ2-7
CSVSTDLGYEQYF
>TRBV4-1|TRBJ2-5
CASSQGLAGGEQENQYF
>TRBV7-9|TRBJ2-7
CASRRGDPYEQYF
>TRBV7-3|TRBJ2-7
CASSLNPVRPGSYEQYF
>TRBV29-1|TRBJ2-3
CSVEVRNRRDTQYF
>TRBV12-3/TRBV12-4|TRBJ2-1
CASNHSSGGNEQFF
>TRBV20-1|TRBJ1-2
CSARDVYRDGYTF
>TRBV29-1|TRBJ2-1
CSVNDISYEQFF
>TRBV7-6|TRBJ2-5
CASSLGFRETQYF
>TRBV25-1|TRBJ2-5
CASRGAGSQETQYF
>TRBV27|TRBJ2-7
CASSLGLSYEQYF
>TRBV12-3/TRBV12-4|TRBJ1-2
CASSEGDSYGYTF
>TRBV6-5|TRBJ2-7
CATVEFRASSYEQYF
>TRBV2|TRBJ2-3
CASQAGGVDTQYF
>TRBV2|TRBJ2-1
CASSGGSGYNEQFF
>TRBV4-3|TRBJ2-1
CASSLEAGTYNEQFF
>TRBV7-9|TRBJ1-2
CASSLATGAYGYTF
>TRBV21-1|TRBJ2-7
CASWEGRNYEQYF
>TRBV7-2|TRBJ2-1
CASSLLPGGVRDEQFF
>TRBV9|TRBJ2-7
CASSVGGGEQYF
>TRBV4-2|TRBJ2-1
CASSQRPPYKGDEQFF
>TRBV6-5|TRBJ2-1
CASSTSFDEQFF
>TRBV4-3|TRBJ2-7
CASSQDRPLGGASYEQYF
>TRBV6-2/TRBV6-3|TRBJ2-1
CASNTGIYNEQLF
>TRBV27|TRBJ2-7
CASSIRIHYEQYF
>TRBV12-3/TRBV12-4|TRBJ2-3
CASSFLNTQYF
>TRBV3-1|TRBJ2-7
CASSHEGGSPLERYF
>TRBV29-1|TRBJ2-1
CSVEPPWGLAGAAVNEQFF
>TRBV20-1|TRBJ1-2
CSAQQGANYGYTF
>TRBV7-9|TRBJ2-2
CASSRPPQEGANTGELFF
>TRBV28|TRBJ1-1
CASSFPRGEHTEAFF
>TRBV11-1|TRBJ2-7
CASSLQAGLDREQYF
>TRBV6-2/TRBV6-3|TRBJ1-2
CASSYGADRPGYTF
>TRBV19|TRBJ1-1
CASRDGGGTEAFF
>TRBV28|TRBJ2-7
CASSLSGGYEQYF
>TRBV27|TRBJ2-3
CASSLETGGIGDTQYF
>TRBV4-2|TRBJ2-7
CASSQELEGGEQYF
>TRBV15|TRBJ1-2
CATGTEKGGYTF